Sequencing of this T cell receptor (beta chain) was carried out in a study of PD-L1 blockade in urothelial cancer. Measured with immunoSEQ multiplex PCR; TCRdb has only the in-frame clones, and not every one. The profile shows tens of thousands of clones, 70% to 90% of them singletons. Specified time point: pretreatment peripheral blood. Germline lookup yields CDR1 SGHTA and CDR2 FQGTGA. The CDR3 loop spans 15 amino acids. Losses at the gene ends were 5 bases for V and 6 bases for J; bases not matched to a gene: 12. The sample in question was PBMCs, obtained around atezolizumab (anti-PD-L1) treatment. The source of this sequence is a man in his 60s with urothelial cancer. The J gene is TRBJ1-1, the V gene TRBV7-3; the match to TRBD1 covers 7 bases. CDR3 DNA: TGTGCCAGCAGCGCGAACGACAGGGTAGGCGCTGAAGCTTTCTTT. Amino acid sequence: CASSANDRVGAEAFF.